This T cell receptor (beta chain) was obtained from a study of cytomegalovirus exposure and HLA in healthy donors. Study as a whole: In a later analysis, it was reported that the roughly 130 validation repertoires had been produced on the same platform as the 700 or so repertoires belonging to the first cohort.

Repertoires were generated with immunoSEQ multiplex PCR, while TCRdb's copy carries only in-frame clones and drops some. The data contain tens of thousands of clones, 94% of them singletons. As to this clone: The antigen remains unidentified.

General observations from the study: The CMV antigen specificity of a few CMV-associated chains was confirmed through in vitro analysis. Researchers catalogued about 150 TCR beta chains as cytomegalovirus-associated.

Germline V gene sequence: CDR1 DFQATT, CDR2 SNEGSKA (reference sequence). V was clipped by 3 bases and J by 12 bases, with 15 bases between them. The CDR3 runs to 11 residues. The chain has TRBV20-1 and TRBJ2-7, with D unclear. The source of this sequence is a woman younger than 30 in good health and CMV-seronegative. The specimen was PBMCs. The CDR3 reads CSASHQEVTYF. DNA of the CDR3: TGCAGTGCTAGCCACCAAGAGGTTACGTACTTC.